The next 30 T cell receptor beta chains were all read from a single sample in a study of blood T cell repertoires in COVID-19. Measured with immunoSEQ multiplex PCR; TCRdb has only the in-frame clones, and not every one. The data hold about 210,000 clones, with less than 85% observed a single time. The sequencing input was peripheral blood. The receptors derive from an older woman with acute or convalescent COVID-19.

The sample holds one count of this clone. J is TRBJ2-4 and V is TRBV7-9; D ambiguous. Between the trimmed V and J ends, which lost 5 bases and 0 bases, there was a span of 17 bases. The length of the CDR3 is 17 residues. Germline CDR1 SEHNR, CDR2 FQNEAQ (reference sequence). The CDR3 DNA follows: TGTGCCAGCAGCCCCCTGGGCAGCAGGATAGCCAAAAACATTCAGTACTTC. Translating it yields CASSPLGSRIAKNIQYF.

The gene calls are TRBV2 and TRBJ1-1; tentative D call: TRBD1 (5 bases). The CDR3 is 14 amino acids. The V end lost 8 bases, the J end lost 1 base, and 14 bases lay between the germline ends. Germline CDR1 SNHLY, CDR2 FYNNEI. CDR3 bases: TGTGCCAGCTCCCGGAGGGGCCCGAACACTGAAGCTTTCTTT. Encoded protein: CASSRRGPNTEAFF.

This rearrangement joins TRBV5-1 to TRBJ2-3; 9 bases line up with TRBD2. The V gene's germline CDR1 is SGHRS and CDR2 YFSETQ. There are 15 residues in the CDR3. V lost 4 bases, J lost 3 bases, and 6 bases stayed unmatched. The CDR3 spells CASSPGLAITDTQYF. The CDR3 DNA sequence: TGCGCCAGCAGCCCAGGACTAGCGATAACAGATACGCAGTATTTT.

The rearrangement joins TRBV5-1 to TRBJ1-1, with a weak D call TRBD1 (5 bases). Looked up from germline, CDR1 is SGHRS and CDR2 is YFSETQ. The length of the CDR3 is 13 residues. V lost 3 bases and J lost 6, with 12 bases in between. The CDR3, as DNA: TGCGCCAGCAGCTCGGGACTGGGGGCTGAAGCTTTCTTT. Amino acid sequence: CASSSGLGAEAFF.

The CDR3 nucleotides are TGCGCCAGCAGCTCCGCCACCGGGGTTAGCAACACTGAAGCTTTCTTT. This encodes CASSSATGVSNTEAFF. The J gene is TRBJ1-1, the V gene TRBV5-1; no reliable D call. The length of the CDR3 is 16 residues. Germline CDR1 and CDR2: SGHRS and YFSETQ. V lost 3 bases and J lost 2, with 17 bases in between. The full variable domain, with the rest looked up from reference TRBV5-1 and TRBJ1-1, is KAGVTQTPRYLIKTRGQQVTLSCSPISGHRSVSWYQQTPGQGLQFLFEYFSETQRNKGNFPGRFSGRQFSNSRSEMNVSTLELGDSALYLCASSSATGVSNTEAFFGQGTRLTVV.

This clone has just a few counts. The chain carries TRBV28 and TRBJ1-5; D not resolved. CDR3 length equals 12 residues. From germline, CDR1 is MDHEN and CDR2 SYDVKM. V was shortened by 5 bases and J by 7 bases, with 9 bases between the two germline ends. CDR3 nucleotide sequence: TGTGCCAGCAGTCCTAGTGGGCAGCCCCAGCATTTT. Protein product: CASSPSGQPQHF. The full variable domain, with the rest looked up from reference TRBV28 and TRBJ1-5, is DVKVTQSSRYLVKRTGEKVFLECVQDMDHENMFWYRQDPGLGLRLIYFSYDVKMKEKGDIPEGYSVSREKKERFSLILESASTNQTSMYLCASSPSGQPQHFGDGTRLSIL.

The CDR3 region has the DNA TGTGCCAGCTCACCACGACTAGCGGGGGGCCTGACCGGGGAGCTGTTTTTT. This encodes CASSPRLAGGLTGELFF. The chain combines TRBV18 with TRBJ2-2, with 13 bases aligning to TRBD2. J gave up 5 bases and V 1 base, and 4 bases lay outside the gene matches. Germline loops: CDR1 KGHSH, CDR2 LQKENI. There are 17 residues in the CDR3.

The J gene is TRBJ2-7, the V gene TRBV19; D possibly corresponds to TRBD1 (6 bases). With 3 bases removed from V and 5 bases from J, the gap between germline ends came to 17 bases. The germline gives CDR1 LNHDA, CDR2 SQIVND (reference sequence). The CDR3 contains 15 residues. The DNA of the CDR3 is TGTGCCAGTAGTATTTTGGTGGGGGCCCAGGACGAGCAGTACTTC. It codes for CASSILVGAQDEQYF.

This CDR3 is CASSLLDRERNSPLHF. CDR3 in DNA: TGTGCCAGCAGTTTGTTGGACAGGGAACGTAATTCACCCCTCCACTTT. The chain combines TRBV27 with TRBJ1-6; 8 bases match TRBD1. Trimming cost V 3 bases and J 6 bases; bases outside gene matches: 7. There are 16 residues in the CDR3. Germline CDR1 is MNHEY and CDR2 is SMNVEV (reference sequence).

V gene TRBV3-1 (or the pseudogene TRBV3-2) combines with J gene TRBJ2-1, with D possibly matching TRBD1 (5 bases). Germline V gene lookup returns CDR1 LGHDT and CDR2 YNNKEL (reference sequence). The CDR3 has 14 residues. V was cut by 2 bases and J by 9 bases, with 14 bases left in between. The CDR3 sequence: CASSQMQGRSEQFF. In DNA form, the CDR3 reads TGTGCCAGCAGCCAAATGCAGGGCCGTAGTGAGCAGTTCTTC.

The J gene is TRBJ2-3, the V gene TRBV4-3; 11 bases fit TRBD2. V shed 3 bases and J 3 bases; nucleotides not matched to a gene: 5. The CDR3 totals 16 residues. Germline values: CDR1 LGHNA, CDR2 YSLEER. Written as DNA, the CDR3 is TGCGCCAGCAGCCAGTCCTTAGCGGGGGGGACAGATACGCAGTATTTT. Translated: CASSQSLAGGTDTQYF.

With regard to this clone: This sample includes further DNA sequences coding for the same CDR3. The chain is built from TRBV18 and TRBJ1-2, with 7 bases matching TRBD1. The germline CDR1 and CDR2 sequences are KGHSH and LQKENI. CDR3 length equals 12 residues. V trimming: 3 bases; J trimming: 8 bases; junction bases outside the gene matches: 3. CDR3 coding DNA: TGTGCCAGCTCACCTGACAGGGACGGCTACACCTTC. Encoded protein: CASSPDRDGYTF.

This chain's CDR3 is CASSQDPTVGRPTSGNTIYF. The CDR3 DNA sequence: TGCGCCAGCAGCCAAGATCCGACGGTTGGCAGGCCTACATCTGGAAACACCATATATTTT. The chain employs TRBV4-1 and TRBJ1-3, with no clear D. Germline-derived CDR1 and CDR2 are MGHRA and YSYEKL. This CDR3 region has 20 residues. V was pared by 0 bases and J by 1 base, with 22 bases between.

This clone was counted ten times or more. The V call is TRBV7-2, the J call TRBJ1-1, with 7 nucleotides matching TRBD1. CDR1 is SGHTA and CDR2 is FQGNSA in the germline V gene. Trimming at V came to 2 bases and at J to 5 bases, leaving 2 bases not matched to a gene. The CDR3 length is 13 residues. The CDR3 coding sequence is TGTGCCAGCAGCTTACTCAGGGGGACTGAAGCTTTCTTT. It is translated as CASSLLRGTEAFF.

As regards this clone: The same CDR3 arises from other DNA sequences in this sample as well. This rearrangement joins TRBV18 to TRBJ2-5; D unclear. The CDR3 has 13 residues. Trimming took off 0 bases at V and 2 bases at J, with 4 bases between the two ends. Per germline, CDR1 KGHSH and CDR2 LQKENI. The DNA for the CDR3 is TGTGCCAGCTCACCACCAACACAAGAGACCCAGTACTTC. Protein product: CASSPPTQETQYF.

This sequence joins TRBV5-1 and TRBJ2-3, with 9 bases that match TRBD2. Trimming took 2 bases from V and 4 from J; bases not matched to a gene: 2. This CDR3 contains 14 residues. Germline V lookup: CDR1 SGHRS, CDR2 YFSETQ. CDR3 coding DNA: TGCGCCAGCAGCTTTGGCGGGGGGGCAGATACGCAGTATTTT. Protein product: CASSFGGGADTQYF.

V and J are TRBV3-1 (or the pseudogene TRBV3-2) and TRBJ2-1; possible D gene TRBD2, 6 bases. The CDR3 contains 16 residues. The V gene's germline CDR1 is LGHDT and CDR2 YNNKEL (reference sequence). V lost 4 bases, J lost 8 bases, and 21 bases lay in between. The CDR3 loop is CASSRYTGRLGDEQFF. The CDR3 DNA reads TGTGCCAGCAGCCGGTATACCGGGCGACTAGGCGATGAGCAGTTCTTC.

The table lists this clone with a few counts. The rearrangement links TRBV5-1 to TRBJ2-1; 9 bases map to TRBD1. Trimming at V came to 3 bases and at J to 4 bases, leaving 8 bases not matched to a gene. This CDR3 is built from 16 residues. Germline V lookup: CDR1 SGHRS, CDR2 YFSETQ. As DNA, the CDR3 is TGCGCCAGCAGCTCTGGACCGGGACAGGGATACAATGAGCAGTTCTTC. It codes for CASSSGPGQGYNEQFF.

In this sample, this clone turned up a few times. V and J are TRBV10-2 and TRBJ2-3; 13 positions agree with TRBD2. This CDR3 comprises 16 residues. V shed 6 bases, J shed 4 bases, and the junction held 7 bases outside the gene matches. CDR1 and CDR2 from the germline V gene are WSHSY and SAAADI. CDR3 nucleotide sequence: TGCGCCAGCAGCGTTACTAGCGGGGGGGAGGCAGATACGCAGTATTTT. It specifies CASSVTSGGEADTQYF.

The chain links TRBV11-2 to TRBJ2-5; D not certain. The CDR3 is 14 residues long. V was trimmed by 3 bases and J by 3 bases, leaving 11 bases between them. Germline V lookup: CDR1 SGHAT, CDR2 FQNNGV. Here the CDR3 DNA reads TGTGCCAGCAGCTTTGGAACAGTGGAAGAGACCCAGTACTTC. The encoded protein is CASSFGTVEETQYF.

J is TRBJ2-3 and V is TRBV10-1, with TRBD2 as a possible D gene (7 bases). The CDR3 consists of 15 residues. The V end lost 4 bases, the J end lost 6 bases, and 17 bases lay between the germline ends. In germline, CDR1 is WNHNN, CDR2 SYGVQD (reference sequence). The CDR3 DNA follows: TGCGCCAGCAGTGGGGGTTCGGGGGGCATGGATACGCAGTATTTT. It translates to CASSGGSGGMDTQYF.

This chain joins TRBV10-2 and TRBJ1-5, with unresolved D. The V gene lost 4 bases and the J gene lost 3 bases, with 7 bases spanning the gap. Germline loops: CDR1 WSHSY, CDR2 SAAADI. CDR3 length: 13 residues. CDR3 sequence (DNA): TGCGCCAGCAGTGCACTGAACAATCAGCCCCAGCATTTT. Translating it yields CASSALNNQPQHF.

The sample holds a few counts of this clone. The chain links TRBV18 to TRBJ2-5; no clear D gene. This CDR3 region has 14 residues. The V gene's germline CDR1 is KGHSH and CDR2 LQKENI. V was clipped by 4 bases and J by 5 bases, with 14 bases between them. The CDR3 DNA is TGTGCCAGCTCACGACTTACGGAGAGGGAGACCCAGTACTTC. It encodes CASSRLTERETQYF.

The rearrangement joins TRBV6-6 to TRBJ1-5; 8 bases match TRBD1. This CDR3 has 16 amino acids. Germline V gene data show CDR1 as MNHNY and CDR2 as SVGAGI (reference sequence). Trimming cost V 2 bases and J 4 bases; bases outside gene matches: 7. CDR3 nucleotides: TGTGCCAGCAGTTACGGGCGGGACAGGTCTAATCAGCCCCAGCATTTT. Protein sequence: CASSYGRDRSNQPQHF.

This chain connects TRBV5-4 to TRBJ1-5; TRBD1 matches at 10 bases. Per the germline V gene, CDR1 is SGHNT and CDR2 is YYREEE (reference sequence). Losses at the gene ends were 3 bases for V and 5 bases for J; bases not matched to a gene: 11. The CDR3 is 17 residues long. CDR3 sequence: CASSSSPGQGTHQPQHF. Here the CDR3 DNA reads TGTGCCAGCAGCTCCTCCCCGGGACAGGGGACCCATCAGCCCCAGCATTTT.

The J gene is TRBJ2-2, the V gene TRBV3-1 (or the pseudogene TRBV3-2), with D possibly TRBD2 on 5 matching bases. Germline CDR1 is LGHDT and CDR2 is YNNKEL (reference sequence). Trimming cost V 4 bases and J 0 bases, with 9 bases left between them. The CDR3 spans 15 residues. The CDR3 spells CASSRRGPNTGELFF. The CDR3 DNA reads TGTGCCAGCAGCCGAAGAGGGCCGAACACCGGGGAGCTGTTTTTT.

The chain combines TRBV6-1 with TRBJ1-4, with 9 nucleotides matching TRBD1. The CDR3 is 15 residues long. Germline assignment: CDR1 MNHNS and CDR2 SASEGT. With V trimmed by 3 bases and J by 5 bases, 4 bases remained unmatched. The CDR3 is CASSDTGGRNEKLFF. CDR3 DNA: TGTGCCAGCAGTGATACAGGGGGCCGGAATGAAAAACTGTTTTTT.

The gene calls are TRBV12-3 or TRBV12-4 and TRBJ2-5; D gene uncertain. There are 11 residues in the CDR3. Between the trimmed V and J ends, which lost 7 bases and 4 bases, there was a span of 7 bases. CDR3 bases: TGTGCCAGCACCTTCTCAGAGACCCAGTACTTC. Amino acids: CASTFSETQYF.

This chain connects TRBV3-1 (or the pseudogene TRBV3-2) to TRBJ2-1; tentative D call: TRBD2 (6 bases). Trimming cost V 3 bases and J 7 bases, with 10 bases left between them. Germline V gene data show CDR1 as LGHDT and CDR2 as YNNKEL (reference sequence). This CDR3 region has 13 residues. The CDR3 bases are TGTGCCAGCAGCCAGTTTCGGGGGAATGAGCAGTTCTTC. Translation: CASSQFRGNEQFF.

This chain joins TRBV5-1 and TRBJ1-2; D is perhaps TRBD1 (6 bases). Germline V CDR1 and CDR2: SGHRS, YFSETQ. Trimming stripped 3 bases from V and 7 bases from J, with 19 bases between. The CDR3 runs to 15 residues. This CDR3 reads CASSSGNVNRAGYTF. The DNA for the CDR3 is TGCGCCAGCAGCTCGGGGAACGTAAACAGGGCTGGCTACACCTTC.